This T cell receptor (beta chain) was sequenced for a study of T cells in Graves' hyperthyroidism and ophthalmopathy. General study points: Ophthalmopathy stood apart from stable hyperthyroidism in a 13 V-J model.

Authors of the study amplified TCR beta CDR3 regions from RNA transcripts. Initially, a first-round RT-PCR of the TCR CDR3 employed the HTBI primer set. TCRdb used MiXCR to reprocess the multiplex PCR reads, holding one entry per CDR3 protein. The sample lists fewer than 500,000 distinct CDR3 sequences; about 14% were seen once. This clonotype was seen many times. Its target is unknown. Thyroid ultrasound, orbital computed tomography, clinical symptoms, and serum thyroxine and TRAb underpinned diagnoses. The sequencing sample was made of blood. This TCR was recovered from a man younger than 45 with Graves' hyperthyroidism that later progressed to Graves' ophthalmopathy.

The CDR3 is CASRPTGVNTDTQYF. The CDR3 nucleotides read TGTGCCAGCAGACCGACAGGGGTGAACACAGATACGCAGTATTTT. The chain couples TRBV12-3 or TRBV12-4 to TRBJ2-3; 8 positions agree with TRBD1. J gave up 2 bases and V 6 bases, and 7 bases lay outside the gene matches. This CDR3 has 15 residues.